Each of the 11 T cell receptor beta chains below was sequenced from the same sample in a study of monozygotic twins with inflammatory bowel disease. Each CDR3 protein gets one entry in TCRdb, which reprocessed the 5' RACE reads and gives no DNA. Its clone listing holds about 450,000 distinct CDR3 sequences. The sample consisted of blood. The source of these receptors is a human donor with ulcerative colitis or Crohn's disease, or a healthy co-twin of an affected twin (not recorded which).

The J gene is TRBJ1-2, the V gene TRBV4-2; no DNA is available, so the TRBD1 call from TCRdb remains unchecked. CDR3 length: 16 residues. CDR1 LGHNA and CDR2 YNFKEQ come from the germline V gene. The CDR3 spells CASSQTDRGQAEGYTF.

The genes are TRBV20-1 and TRBJ1-5; the TCRdb D gene call, TRBD1, has no DNA to confirm it. The CDR3 consists of 16 residues. Germline lookup yields CDR1 DFQATT and CDR2 SNEGSKA (reference sequence). The CDR3 is CSARTGTGGGNQPQHF.

The rearrangement joins TRBV5-6 to TRBJ2-2. This CDR3 contains 15 residues. Germline assignment: CDR1 SGHDT and CDR2 YYEEEE. The CDR3 protein is CASSSGQFRAGELFF.

V is TRBV12-3 or TRBV12-4 and J is TRBJ1-2; the D gene TCRdb calls, TRBD1, cannot be checked with no DNA. The CDR3 is 14 amino acids. This CDR3 reads CASTGGRAHSGYTF.

The chain employs TRBV4-1 and TRBJ2-7; with no DNA, the TCRdb D assignment of TRBD2 cannot be verified. This CDR3 has 15 amino acids. Germline values: CDR1 MGHRA, CDR2 YSYEKL. The CDR3 loop reads CASSQGGGASYEQYF.

The genes are TRBV15 and TRBJ2-1. The CDR3 spans 11 residues. Germline values: CDR1 LNHNV, CDR2 YYDKDF (reference sequence). CDR3: CATSPSNEQFF.

This chain uses TRBV12-5 with TRBJ1-4. Germline V gene sequence: CDR1 LGHNT, CDR2 FRNRAP. This CDR3 comprises 18 residues. The CDR3 sequence is CASGLVIFGTPAVGKLFF. Full variable domain (missing parts from reference TRBV12-5 and TRBJ1-4): DARVTQTPRHKVTEMGQEVTMRCQPILGHNTVFWYRQTMMQGLELLAYFRNRAPLDDSGMPKDRFSAEMPDATLATLKIQPSEPRDSAVYFCASGLVIFGTPAVGKLFFGSGTQLSVL.

This chain joins TRBV12-3 or TRBV12-4 and TRBJ2-7. CDR3 size: 11 residues. The CDR3 is CASGAAYEQYF.

The chain uses TRBV5-4 and TRBJ2-7; TCRdb gives TRBD1 as the D gene, but with no DNA this cannot be confirmed. CDR3 length: 11 residues. Germline-derived CDR1 and CDR2 are SGHNT and YYREEE (reference sequence). This CDR3 reads CASSGGHEQYF.

The V call is TRBV20-1, the J call TRBJ1-2. The length of the CDR3 is 12 residues. Germline loops: CDR1 DFQATT, CDR2 SNEGSKA (reference sequence). CDR3 in amino acids: CSAGRSVYGYTF.

CDR3 sequence: CASSPPRGGSDTQYF. J is TRBJ2-3 and V is TRBV5-5; TCRdb calls TRBD2, which cannot be checked without DNA. Germline V gene sequence: CDR1 SGHKS, CDR2 YYEKEE (reference sequence). This CDR3 contains 15 residues.